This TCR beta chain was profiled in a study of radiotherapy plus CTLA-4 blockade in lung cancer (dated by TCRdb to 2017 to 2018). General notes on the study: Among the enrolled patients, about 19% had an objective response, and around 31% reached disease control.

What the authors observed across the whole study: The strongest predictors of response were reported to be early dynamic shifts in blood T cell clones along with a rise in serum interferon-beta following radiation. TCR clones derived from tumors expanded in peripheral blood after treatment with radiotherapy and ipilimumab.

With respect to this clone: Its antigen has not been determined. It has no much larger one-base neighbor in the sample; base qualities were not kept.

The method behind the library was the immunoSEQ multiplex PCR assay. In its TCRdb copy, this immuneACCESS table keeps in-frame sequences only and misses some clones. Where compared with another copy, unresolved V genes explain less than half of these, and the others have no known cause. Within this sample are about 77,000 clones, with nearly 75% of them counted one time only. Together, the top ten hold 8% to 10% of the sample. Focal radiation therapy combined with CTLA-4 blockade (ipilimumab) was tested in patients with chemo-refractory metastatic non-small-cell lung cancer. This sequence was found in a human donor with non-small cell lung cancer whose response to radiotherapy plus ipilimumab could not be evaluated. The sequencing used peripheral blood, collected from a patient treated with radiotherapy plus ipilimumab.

This receptor has the CDR3 CASSDVGARGETQYF. In nucleotide form, the sequence is TGTGCCAGCAGCGATGTGGGGGCGAGAGGAGAGACCCAGTACTTC. The chain uses TRBV9 and TRBJ2-5; the D region possibly corresponds to TRBD1 (6 bases align). The CDR3 has 15 amino acids, counting the end cysteine and phenylalanine. Only the CDR3 region is kept as DNA, spanning 45 bases read in frame from base 1. V loses 3 bases of germline sequence and J loses 4 bases, and the interval between the two ends is 16 bases. CDR1 and CDR2 are drawn from the germline V gene: SGDLS, YYNGEE.